The rows below give T cell receptor beta chains drawn from one sample of a study of CD8+ T cells in alopecia areata. Data came from immunoSEQ multiplex PCR; TCRdb stores just in-frame clones and leaves some out. The sample has more than 200,000 clones; 40% to 55% are singletons. The starting material was CD4+ T cells sorted from blood, obtained at roughly week 36, from a patient treated with tofacitinib. These receptors originate from a human donor with alopecia areata. CDR3s include the opening cysteine and the closing phenylalanine or tryptophan. D genes are given only for firm matches. Only part of the rows carry a size: once, few, many, or a class if the clone is expanded.

d_call	cdr3_length	clone_size	v_call	j_call	cdr3_aa	cdr3_nt
TRBD2	16	NA	TRBV18	TRBJ2-1	CASSWGLAGTYNEQFF	TGTGCCAGCTCATGGGGACTAGCGGGGACCTACAATGAGCAGTTCTTC
TRBD2	14	NA	TRBV29-1	TRBJ2-1	CSVRRLAGSDEQFF	TGCAGCGTCCGCCGACTAGCGGGAAGCGATGAGCAGTTCTTC
NA	12	once	TRBV23-1	TRBJ1-5	CASSQPGQPQHF	TGCGCCAGCAGTCAACCGGGGCAGCCCCAGCATTTT
NA	14	NA	TRBV15	TRBJ1-2	CATSRDSVSYGYTF	TGTGCCACCAGCAGAGATTCAGTCTCCTATGGCTACACCTTC
TRBD2	15	NA	TRBV9	TRBJ2-3	CASSSGTSFTDTQYF	TGTGCCAGCAGCTCCGGGACTAGCTTCACAGATACGCAGTATTTT
TRBD2	15	NA	TRBV7-9	TRBJ2-5	CASSSRLAGGETQYF	TGTGCCAGCAGCTCGAGACTAGCGGGAGGGGAGACCCAGTACTTC
TRBD2	16	NA	TRBV4-1	TRBJ2-7	CASSQDKLAEFIVQYF	TGCGCCAGCAGCCAAGATAAACTAGCGGAGTTTATCGTGCAGTACTTC
NA	11	NA	TRBV29-1	TRBJ2-7	CSVATDALQYF	TGCAGCGTTGCCACCGACGCCCTCCAGTACTTC
TRBD2	17	few	TRBV5-1	TRBJ2-2	CASSPASGSLNTGELFF	TGCGCCAGCAGCCCCGCTAGCGGGAGCTTGAACACCGGGGAGCTGTTTTTT
NA	14	few	TRBV7-2	TRBJ2-3	CASSPLAHTDTQYF	TGTGCCAGCAGCCCTCTTGCCCACACAGATACGCAGTATTTT
NA	16	once	TRBV6-5	TRBJ1-5	CASSYSKTGQTLAQHF	TGTGCCAGCAGTTACTCAAAGACAGGCCAGACTTTGGCCCAGCATTTT
NA	15	few	TRBV5-4	TRBJ2-1	CASSLPPGDINEQFF	TGTGCCAGCAGCCTCCCCCCTGGGGACATCAATGAGCAGTTCTTC
NA	12	NA	TRBV29-1	TRBJ1-1	CSVQDLNTEAFF	TGCAGCGTGCAAGACCTAAACACTGAAGCTTTCTTT
TRBD1	15	few	TRBV4-3	TRBJ2-3	CASSRGQEYTDTQYF	TGCGCCAGCAGCCGCGGACAGGAATACACAGATACGCAGTATTTT
TRBD2	15	NA	TRBV9	TRBJ2-7	CASSVGGTSAYEQYF	TGTGCCAGCAGCGTAGGGGGGACTAGCGCCTACGAGCAGTACTTC
TRBD2	16	NA	TRBV27	TRBJ2-1	CASSPRSGSSYNEQFF	TGTGCCAGCAGTCCACGTAGCGGGAGCTCCTACAATGAGCAGTTCTTC
TRBD2	18	NA	TRBV14	TRBJ2-1	CASSYRRGGRSAYNEQFF	TGTGCCAGCAGCTATCGCCGGGGCGGGAGGTCTGCCTACAATGAGCAGTTCTTC
TRBD1	13	NA	TRBV30	TRBJ2-1	CAWSKGAANEQFF	TGTGCCTGGAGTAAGGGGGCAGCCAATGAGCAGTTCTTC
NA	17	few	TRBV18	TRBJ2-7	CASSPNEGTGSLRGQYF	TGTGCCAGCTCACCTAATGAAGGGACGGGGTCCCTACGAGGGCAGTACTTC
NA	13	NA	TRBV5-1	TRBJ2-2	CASSWSGTGELFF	TGCGCCAGCAGCTGGAGCGGAACCGGGGAGCTGTTTTTT
TRBD2	14	NA	TRBV4-2	TRBJ2-1	CASSQGQREGGQFF	TGTGCCAGCAGCCAGGGACAGCGGGAGGGGGGGCAGTTCTTC
NA	13	few	TRBV7-2	TRBJ2-2	CASSRGFTGELFF	TGTGCCAGCAGCAGGGGGTTCACCGGGGAGCTGTTTTTT
NA	12	NA	TRBV16	TRBJ2-7	CASSQQRDEQYF	TGTGCCAGCAGCCAACAGCGCGACGAGCAGTACTTC
NA	15	many	TRBV27	TRBJ1-2	CASSLSPRLNYGYTF	TGTGCCAGCAGTTTATCCCCCAGATTAAACTATGGCTACACCTTC
NA	14	NA	TRBV10-3	TRBJ2-1	CAISETPLGNEQFF	TGTGCCATCAGTGAGACCCCCCTAGGGAATGAGCAGTTCTTC
TRBD1	14	few	TRBV29-1	TRBJ1-1	CSGGQGASRAEAFF	TGCAGCGGAGGACAGGGGGCTTCTAGAGCTGAAGCTTTCTTT
NA	15	once	TRBV7-2	TRBJ2-5	CASSPERGFEGTQYF	TGTGCCAGCAGCCCCGAACGCGGATTTGAAGGGACCCAGTACTTC
NA	14	NA	TRBV2	TRBJ2-4	CASRAGIAKNIQYF	TGTGCCAGCAGGGCCGGGATAGCCAAAAACATTCAGTACTTC
TRBD1	13	few	TRBV7-2	TRBJ2-3	CASSPRQGNTQYF	TGTGCCAGCAGCCCCAGACAGGGAAATACGCAGTATTTT
NA	14	NA	TRBV29-1	TRBJ2-5	CSAKTGLQQETQYF	TGCAGCGCAAAGACAGGCCTTCAACAAGAGACCCAGTACTTC
NA	17	few	TRBV11-2	TRBJ2-6	CASSLSGWSLGANVLTF	TGTGCCAGCAGCTTATCCGGGTGGTCCCTTGGGGCCAACGTCCTGACTTTC
NA	13	few	TRBV25-1	TRBJ2-7	CASSEFRTDEQYF	TGTGCCAGCAGTGAATTTCGGACGGACGAGCAGTACTTC
NA	15	NA	TRBV28	TRBJ1-5	CASNPVGETNQPQHF	TGTGCCAGCAACCCAGTGGGGGAAACAAATCAGCCCCAGCATTTT